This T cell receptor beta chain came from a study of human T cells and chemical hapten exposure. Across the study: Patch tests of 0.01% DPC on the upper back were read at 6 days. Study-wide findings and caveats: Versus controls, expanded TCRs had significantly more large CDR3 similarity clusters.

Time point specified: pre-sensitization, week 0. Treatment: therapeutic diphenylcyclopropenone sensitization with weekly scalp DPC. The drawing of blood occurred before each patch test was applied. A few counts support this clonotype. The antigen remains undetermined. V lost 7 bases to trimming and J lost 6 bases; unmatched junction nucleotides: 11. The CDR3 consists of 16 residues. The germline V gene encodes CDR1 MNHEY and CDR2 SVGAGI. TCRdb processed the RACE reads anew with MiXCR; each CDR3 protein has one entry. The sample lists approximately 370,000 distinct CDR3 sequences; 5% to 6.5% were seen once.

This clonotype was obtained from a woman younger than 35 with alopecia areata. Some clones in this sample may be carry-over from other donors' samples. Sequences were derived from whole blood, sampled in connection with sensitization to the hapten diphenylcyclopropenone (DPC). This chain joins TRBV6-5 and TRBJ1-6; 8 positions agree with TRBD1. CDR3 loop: CASNPGGAGFNSPLHF. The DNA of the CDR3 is TGTGCCAGCAACCCAGGGGGCGCGGGATTTAATTCACCCCTCCACTTT.